This T cell receptor beta chain was profiled in a study of OX40 agonist ivuxolimab in advanced cancers. Turning to the study itself: At 0.01 to 10 mg/kg, ivuxolimab was administered intravenously to patients every 2 weeks.

TCRdb keeps only in-frame clones here, not all; method: immunoSEQ multiplex PCR. The sample carries about 100,000 clones, roughly 89% recorded once. Turning to this clone: Its specificity is not known.

Regarding the study as a whole: There were, on average, more expanded clones in CD8+ T cells than in CD4+.

The length of the CDR3 is 17 residues. Germline CDR1 reads SGHRS; CDR2 reads YFSETQ. V gave up 4 bases and J gave up 1 base, with 20 bases separating them. The sample in question was CD4+ or CD8+ T cells sorted from blood, obtained in a trial of the OX40 agonist ivuxolimab. This receptor was identified in an adult with an advanced solid tumor such as melanoma, head and neck, liver or kidney cancer. This chain links TRBV5-1 with TRBJ2-5; a possible D gene is TRBD1 (6 bases). In DNA form, the CDR3 reads TGCGCCAGCAGCAACCGACAGGTCAGCGGTGGCCAAGAGACCCAGTACTTC. Encoded protein: CASSNRQVSGGQETQYF.